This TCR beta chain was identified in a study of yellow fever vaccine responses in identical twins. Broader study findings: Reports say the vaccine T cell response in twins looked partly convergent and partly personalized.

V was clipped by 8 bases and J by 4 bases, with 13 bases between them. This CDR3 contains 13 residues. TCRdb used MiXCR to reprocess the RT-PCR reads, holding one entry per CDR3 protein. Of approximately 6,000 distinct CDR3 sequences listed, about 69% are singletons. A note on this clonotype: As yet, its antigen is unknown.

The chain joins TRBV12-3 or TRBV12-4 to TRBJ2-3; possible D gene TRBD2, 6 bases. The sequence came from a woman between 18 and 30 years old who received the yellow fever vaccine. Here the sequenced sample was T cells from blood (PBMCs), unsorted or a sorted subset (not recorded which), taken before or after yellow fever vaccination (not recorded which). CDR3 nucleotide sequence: TGTGCCAGCGGTCGACTAGGCCCAGATACGCAGTATTTT. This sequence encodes CASGRLGPDTQYF.